One and the same sample provided the 17 T cell receptor beta chains below, sequenced in a study of blood T cell repertoires in COVID-19. Measured with immunoSEQ multiplex PCR; TCRdb has only the in-frame clones, and not every one. The data hold tens of thousands of clones, with 70% to 80% observed a single time. The sequencing sample was made of peripheral blood. The source is a man aged 80 or over with acute or convalescent COVID-19.

V usage is TRBV2 and J usage is TRBJ2-3; TRBD2 aligns across 8 bases. CDR3 length: 14 amino acids. The V and J ends lost 5 bases and 0 bases, in that order; junction bases with no gene match: 1. Germline CDR1 SNHLY, CDR2 FYNNEI. The CDR3 spells CASSIAGSTDTQYF. For the CDR3, the DNA is TGTGCCAGCAGTATAGCGGGGAGCACAGATACGCAGTATTTT.

The chain employs TRBV7-3 and TRBJ2-7, with TRBD2 matching 9 bases. The germline V gene encodes CDR1 SGHTA and CDR2 FQGTGA. Trimming cost V 1 base and J 4 bases; bases outside gene matches: 5. There are 15 residues in the CDR3. Here the CDR3 reads CASSLISGSFYEQYF. DNA for the CDR3: TGTGCCAGCAGCTTAATTAGCGGGAGTTTTTACGAGCAGTACTTC.

The V call is TRBV7-9, the J call TRBJ2-1, with 16 bases identical to TRBD2. Per the germline V gene, CDR1 is SEHNR and CDR2 is FQNEAQ (reference sequence). The V and J ends lost 4 bases and 8 bases, in that order; junction bases with no gene match: 11. The CDR3 has 18 amino acids. The CDR3 loop is CASSSGTSGGADDYEQFF. CDR3 DNA: TGTGCCAGCAGCTCCGGGACTAGCGGGGGGGCCGATGACTATGAGCAGTTCTTC.

V gene TRBV5-1 combines with J gene TRBJ1-1, with 7 nucleotides matching TRBD1. The CDR3 is 14 residues long. CDR1 SGHRS and CDR2 YFSETQ come from the germline V gene. V was pared by 4 bases and J by 3 bases, with 6 bases of the junction left unmatched. The DNA of the CDR3 is TGCGCCAGCAGCGCTGACAGGGTATACACTGAAGCTTTCTTT. Translation: CASSADRVYTEAFF.

This clone was counted between two and nine times. This chain joins TRBV19 and TRBJ1-2; 7 bases fit TRBD1. The trim removed 6 bases at V and 7 bases at J, leaving 11 bases unmatched. From germline, CDR1 is LNHDA and CDR2 SQIVND (reference sequence). The CDR3 consists of 14 residues. The CDR3 here is CASRDGQVFGGYTF. CDR3 bases: TGTGCCAGTAGAGACGGACAGGTCTTTGGTGGCTACACCTTC. Full variable domain (rest looked up from reference TRBV19 and TRBJ1-2): DGGITQSPKYLFRKEGQNVTLSCEQNLNHDAMYWYRQDPGQGLRLIYYSQIVNDFQKGDIAEGYSVSREKKESFPLTVTSAQKNPTAFYLCASRDGQVFGGYTFGSGTRLTVV.

The V gene is TRBV6-2 or TRBV6-3, the J gene TRBJ1-4, with TRBD1 identical over 7 bases. Germline V CDR1 and CDR2: MNHEY, SVGEGT. V lost 6 bases, J lost 10 bases, and 14 bases stayed unmatched. This CDR3 has 15 residues. The CDR3 loop is CASSSPRQGGAKLFF. The CDR3 DNA sequence: TGTGCCAGCAGCTCCCCGAGACAGGGTGGGGCAAAACTGTTTTTT.

This chain links TRBV11-2 with TRBJ1-2; D is unresolved. The germline gives CDR1 SGHAT, CDR2 FQNNGV. CDR3 length: 17 amino acids. Trimming removed 5 bases from V and 3 bases from J, with 22 bases in between. This CDR3 is CASSPLKGGFGYYGYTF. The CDR3, as DNA: TGTGCCAGCAGCCCACTAAAGGGAGGGTTTGGGTACTATGGCTACACCTTC.

The chain employs TRBV4-1 and TRBJ2-7; perhaps TRBD1 as D (6 bases). Per germline, CDR1 MGHRA and CDR2 YSYEKL. V was trimmed by 1 base and J by 2 bases, leaving 12 bases between them. This CDR3 is 15 amino acids long. CDR3 in DNA: TGCGCCAGCAGCCAAGGAACAGGGATCCCCTACGAGCAGTACTTC. Its protein is CASSQGTGIPYEQYF.

The chain is built from TRBV3-1 (or the pseudogene TRBV3-2) and TRBJ1-1; TRBD1 is a possible D gene (6 bases). This CDR3 comprises 15 residues. Trimming stripped 6 bases from V and 3 bases from J, with 17 bases between. Germline values: CDR1 LGHDT, CDR2 YNNKEL (reference sequence). Here the CDR3 reads CASRGDAGAYTEAFF. CDR3 DNA sequence: TGTGCCAGCAGAGGTGATGCGGGGGCTTACACTGAAGCTTTCTTT.

The V and J genes are TRBV5-1 and TRBJ2-3, with 7 bases fitting TRBD2. CDR1 is SGHRS and CDR2 is YFSETQ in the germline V gene. This CDR3 comprises 15 residues. V shed 2 bases and J 2 bases; nucleotides not matched to a gene: 5. The CDR3 nucleotides read TGCGCCAGCAGCTTAACTAGCGTCGCCACAGATACGCAGTATTTT. This gives the protein CASSLTSVATDTQYF.

The chain combines TRBV11-2 with TRBJ1-1, with a tentative D call TRBD1 (6 bases). Germline CDR1 is SGHAT and CDR2 is FQNNGV. The V gene lost 6 bases and the J gene lost 2 bases, with 13 bases spanning the gap. The CDR3 covers 14 residues. CDR3 nucleotides: TGTGCCAGCAGGGGGAGGGGGGCAAACACTGAAGCTTTCTTT. Translated, it gives CASRGRGANTEAFF.

The chain's CDR3 is CASSLDRVGEQYF. In DNA form, the CDR3 reads TGTGCCAGCTCACTGGACAGGGTAGGGGAGCAGTACTTC. The chain recombines TRBV18 with TRBJ2-7; TRBD1 matches 8 bases. Germline-derived CDR1 and CDR2 are KGHSH and LQKENI. The CDR3 is 13 amino acids. J was trimmed by 7 bases and V by 4 bases; bases with no gene match: 6. Using reference TRBV18 and TRBJ2-7 for the parts outside the CDR3, the full variable domain is NAGVMQNPRHLVRRRGQEARLRCSPMKGHSHVYWYRQLPEEGLKFMVYLQKENIIDESGMPKERFSAEFPKEGPSILRIQQVVRGDSAAYFCASSLDRVGEQYFGPGTRLTVT.

This clone was detected once. The CDR3 DNA reads as TGTGCCACCAGTGGGGGCGGGGGTGCCGGGGAGCTGTTTTTT. Its protein product is CATSGGGGAGELFF. V gene TRBV24-1 combines with J gene TRBJ2-2; 7 nucleotides line up with TRBD2. This CDR3 comprises 14 residues. Germline V gives CDR1 KGHDR, CDR2 SFDVKD. J gave up 6 bases and V 5 bases, and 5 bases lay outside the gene matches.

Regarding this clone: The sample contains more than one DNA sequence encoding this CDR3. V gene TRBV10-3 combines with J gene TRBJ2-3; 8 nucleotides match TRBD2. Per the germline V gene, CDR1 is ENHRY and CDR2 is SYGVKD. The CDR3 loop spans 16 amino acids. With 2 bases clipped from V and 2 bases from J, the junction kept 6 bases outside the gene matches. This chain's CDR3 is CAISEGLAGATDTQYF. CDR3 bases: TGTGCCATCAGTGAGGGACTAGCAGGGGCCACAGATACGCAGTATTTT.

The gene calls are TRBV7-2 and TRBJ2-5; D uncertain. Germline V gives CDR1 SGHTA, CDR2 FQGNSA. Trimming removed 3 bases from V and 0 bases from J, with 5 bases in between. This CDR3 comprises 13 residues. CDR3 nucleotide sequence: TGTGCCAGCAGCTTTTCTAACCAAGAGACCCAGTACTTC. Protein sequence: CASSFSNQETQYF.

The chain recombines TRBV3-1 (or the pseudogene TRBV3-2) with TRBJ2-5, with D perhaps matching TRBD1 (5 bases). Germline V CDR1 and CDR2: LGHDT, YNNKEL (reference sequence). The CDR3 sequence is 15 residues long. Deletions cut 0 bases from V and 2 bases from J, with 10 bases between. CDR3 sequence: CASSQDGREQETQYF. Written as DNA, the CDR3 is TGTGCCAGCAGCCAAGACGGCAGGGAACAAGAGACCCAGTACTTC.

The V gene is TRBV5-8, the J gene TRBJ1-6; D is unclear. Germline CDR1 is SGHTS and CDR2 is YDEGEE. This CDR3 spans 15 amino acids. The germline V and J ends were trimmed by 4 bases and 6 bases, with 14 bases remaining between them. The CDR3, as DNA: TGTGCCAGCAGCACCTGGGAGAGTGTTAATTCACCCCTCCACTTT. Translating gives CASSTWESVNSPLHF.